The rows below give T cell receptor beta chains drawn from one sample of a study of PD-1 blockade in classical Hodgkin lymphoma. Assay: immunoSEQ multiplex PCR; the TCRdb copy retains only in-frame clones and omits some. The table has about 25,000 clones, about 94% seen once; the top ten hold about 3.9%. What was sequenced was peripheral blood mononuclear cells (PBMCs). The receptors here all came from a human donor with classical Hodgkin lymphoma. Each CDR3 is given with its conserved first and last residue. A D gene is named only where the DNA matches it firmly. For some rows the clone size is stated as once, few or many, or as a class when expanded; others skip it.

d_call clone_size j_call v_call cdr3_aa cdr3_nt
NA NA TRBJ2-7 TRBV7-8 CASSLGGTSYEQYF TGTGCCAGCAGCTTAGGGGGGACCTCCTACGAGCAGTACTTC
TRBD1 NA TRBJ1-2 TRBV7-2 CASSSRDSYGYTF TGTGCCAGCAGCTCCCGGGACAGCTATGGCTACACCTTC
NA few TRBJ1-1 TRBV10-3 CAISESSTAQGFHTEAFF TGTGCCATCAGTGAGTCCTCGACGGCTCAGGGTTTTCACACTGAAGCTTTCTTT
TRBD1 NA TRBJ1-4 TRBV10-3 CAISEAGGTNEKLFF TGTGCCATCAGTGAAGCAGGGGGGACTAATGAAAAACTGTTTTTT
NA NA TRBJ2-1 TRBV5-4 CASSLAGTATNEQFF TGTGCCAGCAGCTTGGCCGGGACTGCCACCAATGAGCAGTTCTTC
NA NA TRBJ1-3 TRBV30 CAWRSSGNTIYF TGTGCCTGGAGAAGCTCTGGAAACACCATATATTTT
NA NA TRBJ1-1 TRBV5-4 CASSLGAGNMNTEAFF TGTGCCAGCAGCTTAGGTGCAGGGAATATGAACACTGAAGCTTTCTTT
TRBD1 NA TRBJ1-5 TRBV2 CASRGTGGQPQHF TGTGCCAGCAGGGGAACAGGGGGACAGCCCCAGCATTTT
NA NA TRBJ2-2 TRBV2 CASIWAVDTGELFF TGTGCCAGCATATGGGCCGTAGACACCGGGGAGCTGTTTTTT
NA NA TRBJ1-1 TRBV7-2 CASSRPKQGDPNTEAFF TGTGCCAGCAGCCGGCCCAAACAAGGGGACCCGAACACTGAAGCTTTCTTT